This T cell receptor beta chain was recorded in a study of tumor-infiltrating lymphocytes in primary liver carcinoma. At the level of the study: There were tumors of stage T1-T3 N0M0, each 4.2 to 10 cm across. Study-wide results and limits: Tumor tissue displayed a significantly greater top-250-clone fraction than blood (p = 0.039).

The authors made TCR beta cDNA from 450 to 600 ng total RNA with a constant-region primer. A slightly modified ARM-PCR protocol with three nested multiplex PCR rounds produced these TCR beta libraries. Use of TRBV1-TRBV30 forward primers with a C-beta reverse primer characterized the first two PCR rounds, which lasted nine to eleven cycles each. TCRdb re-derived calls from the multiplex PCR reads in MiXCR, one entry per CDR3 protein. The table records 190,000 or so distinct CDR3 sequences, 65% of them present only once. As for this clonotype: Its antigen is still unknown. A junction boundary mismatches the germline segment, possibly from a read error.

This CDR3 spans 15 amino acids. The germline CDR1 and CDR2 sequences are SGHAT and FQDESV (reference sequence). The source of the blood RNA was unsorted whole blood, and germline DNA was extracted as well. None of the patients had received treatment, and all had chronic HBV infection. Preoperatively, 3.5 to 4 milliliters of peripheral blood were collected. Sequenced input: peripheral blood. The receptor comes from a woman aged 55-70 years with primary liver carcinoma and hepatitis B virus infection. This sequence joins TRBV11-1 and TRBJ2-7; tentatively, D is TRBD1 or TRBD2 (6 bases each). The CDR3, as DNA: TGTGCCAGCAGCCATCGGACAGCAGGACTACGCGAACAGAATTTC. It specifies CASSHRTAGLREQNF.